The source of this T cell receptor beta chain is a study of cytomegalovirus exposure and HLA in healthy donors. Points from the study as a whole: A list of roughly 160 TCR beta chains associated with cytomegalovirus was given. Earlier analysis looked at TCR beta V segments, and most were productive about 90% or about 30% of the time.

CDR3 size: 15 residues. Germline assignment: CDR1 LNHNV and CDR2 YYDKDF (reference sequence). V trimming: 3 bases; J trimming: 6 bases; junction bases outside the gene matches: 9. A remark on this clone: Antigen: not known.

PCR used 60 Vbeta primers and 13 Jbeta primers. Some clones are missing from TCRdb's copy, which holds only in-frame ones; the method was immunoSEQ multiplex PCR. This sample has about 100,000 clones; 65% to 75% occur once, and the top ten carry roughly 13%. The chain uses TRBV15 and TRBJ1-1; 8 positions match TRBD1. The receptor was derived from a woman in her 70s in good health and CMV-seropositive. The sequencing input was PBMCs. The CDR3 loop reads CATSREPTGGSEAFF. The CDR3 DNA is TGTGCCACCAGCAGGGAACCCACAGGGGGGTCTGAAGCTTTCTTT.